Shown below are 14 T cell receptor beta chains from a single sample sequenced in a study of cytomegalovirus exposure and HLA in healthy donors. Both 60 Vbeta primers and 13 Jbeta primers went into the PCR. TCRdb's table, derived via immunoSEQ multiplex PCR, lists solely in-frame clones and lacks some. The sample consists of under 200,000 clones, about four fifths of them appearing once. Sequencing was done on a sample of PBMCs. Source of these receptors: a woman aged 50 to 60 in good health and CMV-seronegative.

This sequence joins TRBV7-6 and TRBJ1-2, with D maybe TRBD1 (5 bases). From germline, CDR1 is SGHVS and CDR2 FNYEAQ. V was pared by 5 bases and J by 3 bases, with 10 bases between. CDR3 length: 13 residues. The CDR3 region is CASSRGTDYGYTF. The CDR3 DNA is TGTGCCAGCAGCCGCGGGACGGACTATGGCTACACCTTC. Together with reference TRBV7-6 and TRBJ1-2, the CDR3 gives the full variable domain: GAGVSQSPRYKVTKRGQDVALRCDPISGHVSLYWYRQALGQGPEFLTYFNYEAQQDKSGLPNDRFSAERPEGSISTLTIQRTEQRDSAMYRCASSRGTDYGYTFGSGTRLTVV.

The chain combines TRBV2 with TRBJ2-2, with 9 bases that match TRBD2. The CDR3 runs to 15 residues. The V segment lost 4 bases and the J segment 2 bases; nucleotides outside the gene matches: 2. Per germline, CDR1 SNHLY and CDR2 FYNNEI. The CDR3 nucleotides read TGTGCCAGCAGTGGGACTAGCGTCAACACCGGGGAGCTGTTTTTT. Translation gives CASSGTSVNTGELFF. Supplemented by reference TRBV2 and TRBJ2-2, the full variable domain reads EPEVTQTPSHQVTQMGQEVILRCVPISNHLYFYWYRQILGQKVEFLVSFYNNEISEKSEIFDDQFSVERPDGSNFTLKIRSTKLEDSAMYFCASSGTSVNTGELFFGEGSRLTVL.

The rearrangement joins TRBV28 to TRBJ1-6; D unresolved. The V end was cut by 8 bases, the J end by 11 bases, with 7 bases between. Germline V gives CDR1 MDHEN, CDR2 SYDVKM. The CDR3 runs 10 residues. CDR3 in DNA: TGTGCCAGCGGGGAGACACCCCTCCACTTT. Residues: CASGETPLHF.

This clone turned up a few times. This CDR3 reads CASSLSTGLDTQYF. The CDR3 coding sequence is TGTGCCAGCAGCTTAAGTACAGGATTGGATACGCAGTATTTT. The chain uses TRBV11-2 and TRBJ2-3; tentative D call: TRBD1 (5 bases). V was shortened by 2 bases and J by 6 bases, with 12 bases between the two germline ends. Germline V gene data show CDR1 as SGHAT and CDR2 as FQNNGV. The length of the CDR3 is 14 residues.

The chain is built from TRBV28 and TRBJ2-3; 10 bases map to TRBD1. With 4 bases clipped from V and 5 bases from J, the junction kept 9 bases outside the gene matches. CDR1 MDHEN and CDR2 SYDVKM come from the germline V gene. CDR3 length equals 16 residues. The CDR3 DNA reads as TGTGCCAGCAGTTACACCCCCGGGACAGGGGTAGATACGCAGTATTTT. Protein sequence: CASSYTPGTGVDTQYF.

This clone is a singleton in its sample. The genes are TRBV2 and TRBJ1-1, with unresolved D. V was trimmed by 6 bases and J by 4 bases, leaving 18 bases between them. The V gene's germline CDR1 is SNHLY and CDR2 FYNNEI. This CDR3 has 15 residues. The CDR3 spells CASSGYGQPRTEAFF. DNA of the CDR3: TGTGCCAGCAGCGGATATGGGCAGCCCCGCACTGAAGCTTTCTTT.

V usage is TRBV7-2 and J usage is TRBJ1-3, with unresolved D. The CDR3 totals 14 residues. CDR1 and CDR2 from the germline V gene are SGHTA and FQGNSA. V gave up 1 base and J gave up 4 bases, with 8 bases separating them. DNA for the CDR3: TGTGCCAGCAGCTTAGGGGTAGCCGGAAACACCATATATTTT. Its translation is CASSLGVAGNTIYF.

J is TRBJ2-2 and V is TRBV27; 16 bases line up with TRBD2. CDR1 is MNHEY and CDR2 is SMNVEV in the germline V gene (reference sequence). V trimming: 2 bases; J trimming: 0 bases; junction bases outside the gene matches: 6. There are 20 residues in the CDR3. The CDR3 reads CASSLAGTSGGGTNTGELFF. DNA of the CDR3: TGTGCCAGCAGTTTAGCCGGGACTAGCGGGGGGGGTACGAACACCGGGGAGCTGTTTTTT.

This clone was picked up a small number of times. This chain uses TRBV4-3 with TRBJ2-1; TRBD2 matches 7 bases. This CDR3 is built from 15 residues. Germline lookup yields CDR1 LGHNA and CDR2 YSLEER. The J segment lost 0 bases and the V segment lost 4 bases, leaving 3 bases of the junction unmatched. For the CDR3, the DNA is TGCGCCAGCAGCCGCAAGCGGGACTCCTACAATGAGCAGTTCTTC. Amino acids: CASSRKRDSYNEQFF.

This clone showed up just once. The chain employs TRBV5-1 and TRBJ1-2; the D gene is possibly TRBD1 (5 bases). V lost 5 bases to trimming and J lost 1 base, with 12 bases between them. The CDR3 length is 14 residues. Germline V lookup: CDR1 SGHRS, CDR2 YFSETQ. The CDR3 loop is CASSWSDSNYGYTF. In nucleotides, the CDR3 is TGCGCCAGCAGTTGGTCAGACAGTAACTATGGCTACACCTTC.

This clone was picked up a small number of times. In DNA, the CDR3 is TGTGCCAGCAGTTTATCCCGAACAGGGGGCGGCGGGGAGCTGTTTTTT. Translated, it gives CASSLSRTGGGGELFF. V and J are TRBV28 and TRBJ2-2; TRBD1 aligns across 9 bases. The junction had 7 bases not matched to a gene; V was cut back by 1 base and J by 7 bases. The CDR3 has 16 amino acids. Germline-derived CDR1 and CDR2 are MDHEN and SYDVKM.

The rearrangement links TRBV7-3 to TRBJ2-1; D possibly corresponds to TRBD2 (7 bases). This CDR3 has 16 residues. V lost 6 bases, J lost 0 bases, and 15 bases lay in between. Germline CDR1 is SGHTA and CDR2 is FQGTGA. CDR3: CASRGEGDLSYNEQFF. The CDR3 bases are TGTGCCAGCAGGGGGGAGGGGGACCTCTCCTACAATGAGCAGTTCTTC. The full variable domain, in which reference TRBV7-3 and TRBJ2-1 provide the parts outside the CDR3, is GAGVSQTPSNKVTEKGKYVELRCDPISGHTALYWYRQSLGQGPEFLIYFQGTGAADDSGLPNDRFFAVRPEGSVSTLKIQRTERGDSAVYLCASRGEGDLSYNEQFFGPGTRLTVL.

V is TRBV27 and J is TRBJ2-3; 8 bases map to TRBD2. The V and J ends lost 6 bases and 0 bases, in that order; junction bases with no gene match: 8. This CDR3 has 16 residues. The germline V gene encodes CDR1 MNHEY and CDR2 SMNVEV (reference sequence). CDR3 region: CASRKERGPSTDTQYF. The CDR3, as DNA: TGTGCCAGCAGAAAGGAGCGGGGGCCTAGCACAGATACGCAGTATTTT.

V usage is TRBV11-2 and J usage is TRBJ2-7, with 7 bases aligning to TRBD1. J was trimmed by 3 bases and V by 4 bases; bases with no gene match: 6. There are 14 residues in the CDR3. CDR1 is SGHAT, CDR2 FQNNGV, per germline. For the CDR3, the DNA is TGTGCCAGCAGCTCCCAACAGGGGTACTACGAGCAGTACTTC. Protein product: CASSSQQGYYEQYF.